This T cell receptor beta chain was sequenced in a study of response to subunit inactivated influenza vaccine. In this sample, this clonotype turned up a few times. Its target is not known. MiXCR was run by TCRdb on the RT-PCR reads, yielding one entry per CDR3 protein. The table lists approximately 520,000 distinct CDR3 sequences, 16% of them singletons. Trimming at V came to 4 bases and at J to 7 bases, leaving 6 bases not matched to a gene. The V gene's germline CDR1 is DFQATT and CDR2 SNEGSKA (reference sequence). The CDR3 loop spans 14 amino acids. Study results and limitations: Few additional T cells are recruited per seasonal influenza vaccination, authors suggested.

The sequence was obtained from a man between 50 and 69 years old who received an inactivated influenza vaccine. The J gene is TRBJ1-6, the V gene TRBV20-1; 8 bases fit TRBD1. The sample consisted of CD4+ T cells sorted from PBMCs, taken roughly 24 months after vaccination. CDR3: CSANRGTENSPLHF. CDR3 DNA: TGCAGTGCTAACAGGGGGACGGAAAATTCACCCCTCCACTTT.